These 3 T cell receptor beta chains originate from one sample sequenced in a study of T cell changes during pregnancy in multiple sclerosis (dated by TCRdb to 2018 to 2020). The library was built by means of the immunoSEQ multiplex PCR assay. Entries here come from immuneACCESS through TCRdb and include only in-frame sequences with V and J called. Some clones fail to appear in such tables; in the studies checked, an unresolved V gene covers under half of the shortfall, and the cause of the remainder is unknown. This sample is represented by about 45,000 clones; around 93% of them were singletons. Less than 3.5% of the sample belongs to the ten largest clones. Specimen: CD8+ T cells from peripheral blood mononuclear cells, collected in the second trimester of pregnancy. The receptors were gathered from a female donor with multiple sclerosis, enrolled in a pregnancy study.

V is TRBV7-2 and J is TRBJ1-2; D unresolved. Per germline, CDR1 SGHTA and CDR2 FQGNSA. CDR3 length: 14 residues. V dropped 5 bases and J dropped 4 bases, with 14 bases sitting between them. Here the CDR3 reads CASSPRGGSYGYTF. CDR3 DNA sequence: TGTGCCAGCAGCCCCCGTGGAGGTAGCTATGGCTACACCTTC.

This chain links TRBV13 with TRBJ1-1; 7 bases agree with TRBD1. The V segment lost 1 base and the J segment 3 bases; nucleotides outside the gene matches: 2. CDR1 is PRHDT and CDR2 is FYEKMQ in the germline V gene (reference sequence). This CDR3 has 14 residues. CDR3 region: CASSLEGADTEAFF. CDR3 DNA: TGTGCCAGCAGCTTAGAGGGGGCTGACACTGAAGCTTTCTTT.

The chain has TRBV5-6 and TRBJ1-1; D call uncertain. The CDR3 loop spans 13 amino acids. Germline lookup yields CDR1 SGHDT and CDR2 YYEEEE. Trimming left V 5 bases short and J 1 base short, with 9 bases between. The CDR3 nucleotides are TGTGCCAGCAGGCCGACGGGGAACACTGAAGCTTTCTTT. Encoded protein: CASRPTGNTEAFF.